This T cell receptor (beta chain) was sequenced in a study of T cell responses to AZD1222 COVID-19 vaccine. General study results and limits: Donors, mostly white British, included more females; clonal diversity was possibly underestimated.

From germline, CDR1 is MNHEY and CDR2 SVGAGI. This CDR3 has 14 amino acids. The ends lost 6 bases at V and 7 bases at J; junction bases unmatched: 8. Assay: immunoSEQ multiplex PCR; the TCRdb copy retains only in-frame clones and omits some. The table records about 97,000 clones, almost 85% of them present only once. On this clone itself: Its target is not known.

The rearrangement links TRBV6-5 to TRBJ1-5; 8 bases match TRBD1. The sample in question was peripheral blood, obtained on day 0 of AZD1222 vaccination. This TCR was sampled from an adult in good health. Here the CDR3 reads CASRTTGVGQPQHF. CDR3 sequence (DNA): TGTGCCAGCAGAACGACAGGGGTGGGCCAGCCCCAGCATTTT.